This T cell receptor (beta chain) was captured in a study of blood T cell repertoires in COVID-19. Some clones are missing from TCRdb's copy, which holds only in-frame ones; the method was immunoSEQ multiplex PCR. The table lists under 350,000 clones, 86% of them singletons. V was trimmed by 0 bases and J by 7 bases, leaving 7 bases between them. The germline gives CDR1 LNHNV, CDR2 YYDKDF (reference sequence). The CDR3 covers 13 residues. The receptor was isolated from a man between 18 and 35 years old with active or convalescent COVID-19. This chain joins TRBV15 and TRBJ1-5, with D uncertain. The sequencing input was peripheral blood. The CDR3 spells CATSRDSEQPQHF. The CDR3 nucleotides read TGTGCCACCAGCAGAGATAGTGAACAGCCCCAGCATTTT.